This is a list of T cell receptor beta chains from one sample in a study of blood T cells in healthy people across ages. One entry per CDR3 protein results from TCRdb running MiXCR on the 5' RACE reads. The data show 950,000 to 1,200,000 distinct CDR3 sequences, with less than 45% seen just once and less than 15% held by the top ten. What was sequenced was blood. Every receptor here comes from a man aged 18 to 29 in good health. The CDR3 runs from the conserved cysteine through the conserved F or W. The D gene is left open where the match is weak. Size is omitted from some rows. Given values are once, few, many or a class for expanded clones.

size	D	V	length	J	DNA	CDR3
NA	NA	TRBV12-3/TRBV12-4	12	TRBJ1-6	TGTGCCAGCGGGCGGGTTGATTCACCCCTCCACTTT	CASGRVDSPLHF
few	NA	TRBV9	15	TRBJ1-3	TGTGCCAGCAGCAGACAGACATCACCAATGAACACCATATATTTT	CASSRQTSPMNTIYF
NA	NA	TRBV7-9	14	TRBJ2-7	TGTGCCAGCAGCGTAGCAGTAAGCACCTACGAGCAGTACTTC	CASSVAVSTYEQYF
NA	TRBD1	TRBV10-3	18	TRBJ1-5	TGTGCCATCAGTGACTCCCCTCGGACAGGGCATAGCAATCAGCCCCAGCATTTT	CAISDSPRTGHSNQPQHF
NA	TRBD1	TRBV25-1	16	TRBJ1-2	TGTGCCAGCAGTGCCGGGACAGCTCCTCCTAACTATGGCTACACCTTC	CASSAGTAPPNYGYTF
few	TRBD1	TRBV11-1	21	TRBJ2-3	TGTGCCTGCAGCTCCCGGGACAGGATGTTTTTTGGGTCTTCTCAAACAGATACGCAGTATTTT	CACSSRDRMFFGSSQTDTQYF
NA	TRBD1	TRBV7-3	15	TRBJ1-6	TGTGCCAGCAGCTCGCCGGGACAGGGACGCTCACCCCTCCACTTT	CASSSPGQGRSPLHF
NA	NA	TRBV10-3	12	TRBJ1-5	TGTGCCACGGGGGACAGCAATCAGCCCCAGCATTTT	CATGDSNQPQHF
NA	TRBD1	TRBV9	16	TRBJ1-5	TGTGCCAGCAGCCCAGGGGACAGGGGCCTTGATCAGCCCCAGCATTTT	CASSPGDRGLDQPQHF
NA	NA	TRBV20-1	13	TRBJ2-3	TGCAGTGCTAGAGGGACGACCACAGATACGCAGTATTTT	CSARGTTTDTQYF
few	NA	TRBV4-1	15	TRBJ2-1	TGCGCCAGCAGCCAAGCCCCCGGGACTTACAATGAGCAGTTCTTC	CASSQAPGTYNEQFF
NA	NA	TRBV18	15	TRBJ1-1	TGTGCCAGCTCACCTGAACTACAGGGGAACACTGAAGCTTTCTTT	CASSPELQGNTEAFF
NA	NA	TRBV11-2	17	TRBJ1-1	TGTGCCAGCAGCTTAGATCCTAGGCGGTCTTTCGGCACTGAAGCTTTCTTT	CASSLDPRRSFGTEAFF
few	NA	TRBV10-3	13	TRBJ1-1	TGTGCCATCAGCGACCGACTCGGGGCTGAAGCTTTCTTT	CAISDRLGAEAFF
few	NA	TRBV9	15	TRBJ2-7	TGTGCCAGCAGCGTGGGAGGAGTGTCCTACAATGAGCAGTACTTC	CASSVGGVSYNEQYF
many	NA	TRBV4-2	11	TRBJ2-7	TGTGCCAGCAGCCAAGGGAACGAGCAGTACTTC	CASSQGNEQYF
NA	TRBD1	TRBV12-3/TRBV12-4	14	TRBJ2-3	TGTGCCAGCATCGCGGACAGGGCGACAGATACGCAGTATTTT	CASIADRATDTQYF
NA	NA	TRBV7-2	17	TRBJ2-7	TGTGCCAGCAGCTTAGGCGTCGTGGGGCAGGACTCCTACGAGCAGTACTTC	CASSLGVVGQDSYEQYF
few	NA	TRBV20-1	18	TRBJ2-7	TGCAGTGCTAGACTCTCTGGCCTCGGGCCGCTTGGGCCCTACGAGCAGTACTTC	CSARLSGLGPLGPYEQYF
NA	TRBD1	TRBV29-1	16	TRBJ2-1	TGCAGCGTTGAAGCATGGGGACAGGGGGCCGCGGATGAGCAGTTCTTC	CSVEAWGQGAADEQFF
NA	TRBD1	TRBV6-5	15	TRBJ2-1	TGTGCCAGCAGTCCCGACAGGGGATCTGAGAATGAGCAGTTCTTC	CASSPDRGSENEQFF
NA	NA	TRBV5-1	14	TRBJ2-3	TGCGCCAGCAGCCCCTTCGGACAGACAGATACGCAGTATTTT	CASSPFGQTDTQYF
NA	NA	TRBV2	14	TRBJ1-2	TGTGCCAGCAGTGAGGAATTAGGCCCACGTGGCTACACCTTC	CASSEELGPRGYTF
NA	TRBD2	TRBV7-2	21	TRBJ2-3	TGTGCCAGCAGCTTAGCGATCGGCCTAGCGGGGGTCTCTACTAGCACAGATACGCAGTATTTT	CASSLAIGLAGVSTSTDTQYF
few	TRBD1	TRBV20-1	15	TRBJ1-5	TGCAGTGCGAGGGACAGCACGATTAGCAATCAGCCCCAGCATTTT	CSARDSTISNQPQHF
few	TRBD1	TRBV29-1	17	TRBJ2-7	TGCAGCGCTACTCTCCGCGGGCTGACAGGGAAGATGTACGAGCAGTACTTC	CSATLRGLTGKMYEQYF
NA	NA	TRBV27	16	TRBJ1-5	TGTGCCAGCAGTTTATCCGGAGCCGCACTCAATCAGCCCCAGCATTTT	CASSLSGAALNQPQHF
NA	NA	TRBV11-2	14	TRBJ1-6	TGTGCCAGCAGCTTAGCCCAGGCCAATTCACCCCTCCACTTT	CASSLAQANSPLHF
NA	NA	TRBV6-5	14	TRBJ2-7	TGTGCCAGCAGCCACGGACGGGACGCCTACGAGCAGTACTTC	CASSHGRDAYEQYF
NA	NA	TRBV7-2	12	TRBJ1-2	TGTGCCAGCCGACGACAGGTCGATGGCTACACCTTC	CASRRQVDGYTF
NA	TRBD1	TRBV12-3/TRBV12-4	14	TRBJ1-5	TGTGCCAGCAGTTATACAGGGGGCTGGCAGCCCCAGCATTTT	CASSYTGGWQPQHF
few	NA	TRBV6-2/TRBV6-3	12	TRBJ2-4	TGTGCCAGCAGAAAAGGGGAAAACATTCAGTACTTC	CASRKGENIQYF
NA	NA	TRBV4-3	13	TRBJ1-1	TGCGCCAGCAGCCAAGAGGGGCGGGATGAAGCTTTCTTT	CASSQEGRDEAFF
few	NA	TRBV6-5	13	TRBJ2-3	TGTGCCAGCAAGAGACAGAACACAGATACGCAGTATTTT	CASKRQNTDTQYF
NA	NA	TRBV2	15	TRBJ1-4	TGTGCCAGCAGCCGAGAGGGGGTAACTAATGAAAAACTGTTTTTT	CASSREGVTNEKLFF
few	NA	TRBV25-1	14	TRBJ2-5	TGTGCCAGCAGTGAAAGGAGGGGATGGGAGACCCAGTACTTC	CASSERRGWETQYF
NA	TRBD2	TRBV6-5	18	TRBJ2-2	TGTGCCAGCAGTTACTCCGCTCTAGCGGGGGCGAACACCGGGGAGCTGTTTTTT	CASSYSALAGANTGELFF
NA	NA	TRBV28	13	TRBJ1-5	TGTGCCAGCAGTCTAGACAGCCATCAGCCCCAGCATTTT	CASSLDSHQPQHF
many	NA	TRBV11-2	12	TRBJ2-7	TGTGCCAGCAGCCGGGACATCTACGAGCAGTACTTC	CASSRDIYEQYF
NA	NA	TRBV3-1	12	TRBJ2-7	TGTGCCAGCAGCCAAGTCACGACGGAGCAGTACTTC	CASSQVTTEQYF
NA	NA	TRBV6-1	14	TRBJ1-2	TGTGCCAGCAGTGAATTCGACTCGGCTTATGGCTACACCTTC	CASSEFDSAYGYTF
NA	NA	TRBV6-2/TRBV6-3	15	TRBJ2-6	TGTGCCTGCAGTTATTCAGCCTCTGGGGCCAACGTCCTGACTTTC	CACSYSASGANVLTF
NA	TRBD1	TRBV4-2	16	TRBJ1-2	TGTGCCAGCAGCCAAGACACAGGGGGGGTGGGGTATGGCTACACCTTC	CASSQDTGGVGYGYTF
few	NA	TRBV27	13	TRBJ2-7	TGTGCCAGCAGAAAACAGGGCCCTGACGAGCAGTACTTC	CASRKQGPDEQYF
NA	NA	TRBV25-1	13	TRBJ2-3	TGTGCCAGCAGTGAATGGGGCACAGATACGCAGTATTTT	CASSEWGTDTQYF
NA	NA	TRBV25-1	16	TRBJ1-1	NA	CASSVAAGNGPTEVFF
NA	TRBD1	TRBV24-1	16	TRBJ1-5	TGTGCCACCAGTGACCCCGGGACAGGGACCGATCGGCCCCAGCATTTT	CATSDPGTGTDRPQHF
few	TRBD2	TRBV5-1	15	TRBJ2-1	TGCGCCAGCAGCAGGCAGACTAGCGGCTACAATGAGCAGTTCTTC	CASSRQTSGYNEQFF
NA	NA	TRBV6-2/TRBV6-3	16	TRBJ1-2	TGTGCCAGCAGTCACAGGGATAGGGACGTCAGCTATGGCTACACCTTC	CASSHRDRDVSYGYTF